This T cell receptor (beta chain) originates from a study of identical twins. TCRdb used MiXCR to reprocess the 5' RACE reads, holding one entry per CDR3 protein. The sample has approximately 670,000 distinct CDR3 sequences; approximately 6% are singletons. V trimming: 3 bases; J trimming: 6 bases; junction bases outside the gene matches: 4. CDR3 length equals 13 residues. Germline loops: CDR1 MNHNY, CDR2 SVGAGI (reference sequence). Material for sequencing was naive T cells sorted from blood. The receptor comes from a man aged 18 to 29 in good health. The chain carries TRBV6-6 and TRBJ2-7; the match to TRBD2 covers 8 bases. This CDR3 is CASSYSGGPEQYF. In DNA, the CDR3 is TGTGCCAGCAGTTATTCGGGAGGGCCCGAGCAGTACTTC.